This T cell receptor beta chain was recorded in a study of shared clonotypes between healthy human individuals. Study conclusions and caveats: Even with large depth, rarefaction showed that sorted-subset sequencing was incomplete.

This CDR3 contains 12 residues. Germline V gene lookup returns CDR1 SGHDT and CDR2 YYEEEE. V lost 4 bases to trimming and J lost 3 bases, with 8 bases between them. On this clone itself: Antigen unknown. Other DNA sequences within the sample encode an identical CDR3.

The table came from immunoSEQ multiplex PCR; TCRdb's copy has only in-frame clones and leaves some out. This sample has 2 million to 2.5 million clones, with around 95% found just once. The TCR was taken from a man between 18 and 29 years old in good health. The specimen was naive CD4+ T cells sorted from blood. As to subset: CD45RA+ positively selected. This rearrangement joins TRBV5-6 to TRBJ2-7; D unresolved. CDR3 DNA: TGTGCCAGCAGCCTTCTGGGCTACGAGCAGTACTTC. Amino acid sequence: CASSLLGYEQYF.